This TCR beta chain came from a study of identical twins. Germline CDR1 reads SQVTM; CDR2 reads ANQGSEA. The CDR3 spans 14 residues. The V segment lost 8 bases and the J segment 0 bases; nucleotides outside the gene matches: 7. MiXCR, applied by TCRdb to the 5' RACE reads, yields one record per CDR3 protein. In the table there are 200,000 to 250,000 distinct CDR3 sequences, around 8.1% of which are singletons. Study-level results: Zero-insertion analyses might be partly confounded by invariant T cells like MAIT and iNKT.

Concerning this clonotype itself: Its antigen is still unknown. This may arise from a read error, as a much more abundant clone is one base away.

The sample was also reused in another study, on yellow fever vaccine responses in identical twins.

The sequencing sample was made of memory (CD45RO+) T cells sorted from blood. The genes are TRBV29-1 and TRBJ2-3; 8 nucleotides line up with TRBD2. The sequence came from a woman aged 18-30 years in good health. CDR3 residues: CSIVSSGSTDTQYF. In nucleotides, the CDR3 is TGCAGCATTGTGTCTAGCGGGAGCACAGATACGCAGTATTTT.